This entry features one TCR beta chain sequence. Its antigen remains unknown. The PCR had 60 Vbeta and 13 Jbeta primers. The data were produced by immunoSEQ multiplex PCR, yet TCRdb's version contains in-frame clones alone and is incomplete. The data contain some 150,000 clones, roughly 82% of them singletons. These data come from a study of cytomegalovirus exposure and HLA in healthy donors. Study conclusions and caveats: Donors were assumed by presence/absence analyses to have roughly uniform sequencing depth. Investigators reported 150 to 200 TCR beta chains as tied to cytomegalovirus.

The CDR3 has 16 amino acids. CDR1 is MDHEN, CDR2 SYDVKM, per germline. Losses at the gene ends were 7 bases for V and 5 bases for J; bases not matched to a gene: 14. This chain links TRBV28 with TRBJ1-2, with 9 bases that match TRBD1. Sequencing was carried out using PBMCs. This receptor was taken from a man aged 18 to 35 in good health and CMV-seropositive. CDR3 residues: CASTHTDMGQGYGYTF. The CDR3 DNA reads as TGTGCCAGCACCCATACCGACATGGGACAGGGTTATGGCTACACCTTC.